This T cell receptor beta chain comes out of a study of blood T cells in healthy people across ages. The length of the CDR3 is 15 residues. Trimming stripped 8 bases from V and 0 bases from J, with 16 bases between. CDR1 and CDR2 (germline): SNHLY, FYNNEI. A J-beta primer mix and a sample-barcoded 5' primer were used in a second PCR of roughly 6 to 11 cycles. TCRdb itself ran the 5' RACE reads through MiXCR, one entry per CDR3 protein. The sample yields about 930,000 distinct CDR3 sequences, about 27% seen once. The same data also went into a second study, on T cells of mothers and their children.

The sequenced material came from blood. This rearrangement joins TRBV2 to TRBJ2-5; D gene ambiguous. This clonotype was obtained from a woman aged 40 to 50 in good health. CDR3 DNA: TGTGCCAGCCAGCCACTTTTGGGTCACCAAGAGACCCAGTACTTC. This gives the protein CASQPLLGHQETQYF.